This entry describes one T cell receptor beta chain. Its antigen remains unidentified. This record comes from a study of cytomegalovirus exposure and HLA in healthy donors. Looking at the study overall: T cells numbering about 200 million yielded around 120 million unique TCR beta sequences in an earlier analysis. The study's findings and limits: Reportedly, diagnosis of cytomegalovirus status by the classifier showed high specificity and sensitivity. One variant, a missense change in DCLRE1C, was linked in a later analysis to TCR beta V- and J-gene trimming.

Vbeta (60) and Jbeta (13) primers were used in the PCR. Assay used: immunoSEQ multiplex PCR; TCRdb lists only in-frame clones, some missing. The sample has about 180,000 clones, 70% to 80% seen once. The sequenced sample consisted of PBMCs. The source is a male donor in good health and CMV-seronegative.

The CDR3 here is CASLRIRGGGIQPQHF. The CDR3 DNA is TGTGCCAGTCTAAGGATTCGGGGGGGCGGGATTCAGCCCCAGCATTTT. The rearrangement links TRBV19 to TRBJ1-5, with a possible D match to TRBD1 (6 bases). Germline lookup yields CDR1 LNHDA and CDR2 SQIVND (reference sequence). V lost 8 bases, J lost 6 bases, and 23 bases lay in between. This CDR3 has 16 residues.